This T cell receptor beta chain was observed in a study of post-analysis software for immune sequencing data. On the study more broadly: In terms of disease course, relapsing-remitting, secondary progressive and progressive-relapsing multiple sclerosis were included. Whole-study findings and limits: When patients were compared with controls, 4 or 5 TRBV segments were more frequent, TRBV5-6, TRBV5-1 and TRBV20-1 among them. Patients with multiple sclerosis recorded significantly lower normalized Chao1 diversity than controls, the study found. Those samples that were prepared in the same batch co-clustered strongly by F measure.

Germline V gene data show CDR1 as SQVTM and CDR2 as ANQGSEA. The CDR3 totals 14 residues. With regard to this clonotype: Antigen specificity is unknown.

Tagging with unique molecular identifiers was a feature of the TCR beta cDNA libraries. Input populations of about 0.9 to 10 million T cells gave rise to about 480,000 cDNA molecules. TCRdb recomputed calls from the PCR reads with MiXCR, one row per CDR3 protein. This sample carries approximately 570,000 distinct CDR3 sequences, roughly 45% of them seen once, and the ten largest clones take more than 1.5%. J is TRBJ2-1 and V is TRBV29-1; the D is unclear. The J call may be mistaken, given a closer DNA end match to TRBJ2-7. This clonotype was sampled from a girl between 10 and 17 years old with multiple sclerosis. The sample comprised blood. The CDR3 sequence is CSSSPSFWYNEQYF. The CDR3 region has the DNA TGCAGCTCCTCCCCTTCGTTTTGGTACAATGAGCAGTACTTC.